The text below deals with one T cell receptor beta chain. Its target is not known. TCRdb re-analysed the 5' RACE reads in MiXCR, keeping a single row per CDR3 protein. In the table there are 1.5 million to 2 million distinct CDR3 sequences, more than 30% of which are singletons. The data belong to a study of identical twins. General study results and limits: Surplus twin overlap in beta out-of-frame sequences was less pronounced. Donors were not followed over many years; analysis was cross-sectional. Zero-insertion analyses could be partly confounded by invariant MAIT and iNKT cells.

V gave up 4 bases and J gave up 5 bases, with 15 bases separating them. The germline CDR1 and CDR2 sequences are SQVTM and ANQGSEA. The CDR3 has 14 residues. This clonotype was sampled from a newborn girl in good health. The sample was cord blood. The chain is built from TRBV29-1 and TRBJ1-5, with D tentatively TRBD1 (6 bases). The DNA for the CDR3 is TGCAGCGTTGGGGCAGGGAGGGGGGATCAGCCCCAGCATTTT. Translated, it gives CSVGAGRGDQPQHF.